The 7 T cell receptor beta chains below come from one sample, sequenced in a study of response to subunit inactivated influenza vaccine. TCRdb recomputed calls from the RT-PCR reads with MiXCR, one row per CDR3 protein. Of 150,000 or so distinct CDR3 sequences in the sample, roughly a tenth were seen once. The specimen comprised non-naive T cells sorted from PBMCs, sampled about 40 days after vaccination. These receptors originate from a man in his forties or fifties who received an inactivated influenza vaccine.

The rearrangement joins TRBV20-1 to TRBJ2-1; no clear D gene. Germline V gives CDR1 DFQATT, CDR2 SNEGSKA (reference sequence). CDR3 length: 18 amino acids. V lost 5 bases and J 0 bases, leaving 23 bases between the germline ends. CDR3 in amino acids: CSASRGGQTHNSYNEQFF. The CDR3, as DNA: TGCAGTGCTTCTCGTGGTGGCCAAACTCATAACTCCTACAATGAGCAGTTCTTC.

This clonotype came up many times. The CDR3 sequence: CASSLEQGGYGYTF. In nucleotides, the CDR3 is TGTGCCAGCAGCTTGGAACAGGGAGGCTATGGCTACACCTTC. V gene TRBV5-6 combines with J gene TRBJ1-2; D perhaps matches TRBD1 (6 bases). Per germline, CDR1 SGHDT and CDR2 YYEEEE. The CDR3 is made up of 14 amino acids. The V gene lost 0 bases and the J gene lost 4 bases, with 10 bases spanning the gap. Complete variable domain (other parts from reference TRBV5-6 and TRBJ1-2): DAGVTQSPTHLIKTRGQQVTLRCSPKSGHDTVSWYQQALGQGPQFIFQYYEEEERQRGNFPDRFSGHQFPNYSSELNVNALLLGDSALYLCASSLEQGGYGYTFGSGTRLTVV.

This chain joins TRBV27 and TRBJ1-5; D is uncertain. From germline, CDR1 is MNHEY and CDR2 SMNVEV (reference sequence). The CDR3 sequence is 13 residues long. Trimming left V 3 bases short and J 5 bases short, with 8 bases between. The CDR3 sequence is CASSFARDQPQHF. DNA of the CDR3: TGTGCCAGCAGTTTTGCCAGAGATCAGCCCCAGCATTTT.

DNA of the CDR3: TGCAGTGTTGTCACGAGCTCCTACGAGCAGTACTTC. As protein: CSVVTSSYEQYF. V is TRBV20-1 and J is TRBJ2-7; D unresolved. The germline CDR1 and CDR2 sequences are DFQATT and SNEGSKA (reference sequence). Trimming stripped 7 bases from V and 0 bases from J, with 10 bases between. The CDR3 has 12 residues.

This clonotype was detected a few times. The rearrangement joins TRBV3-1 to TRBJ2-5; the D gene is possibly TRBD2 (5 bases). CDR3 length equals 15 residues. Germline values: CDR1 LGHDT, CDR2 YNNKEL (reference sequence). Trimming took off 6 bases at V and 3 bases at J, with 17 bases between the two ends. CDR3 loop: CASSTPRGNEETQYF. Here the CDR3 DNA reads TGTGCCAGCAGTACCCCCCGGGGTAACGAAGAGACCCAGTACTTC.

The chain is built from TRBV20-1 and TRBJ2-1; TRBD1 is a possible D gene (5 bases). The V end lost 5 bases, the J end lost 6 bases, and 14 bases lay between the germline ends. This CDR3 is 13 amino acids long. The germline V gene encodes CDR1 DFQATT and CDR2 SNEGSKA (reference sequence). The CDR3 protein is CSAPRTLANEQFF. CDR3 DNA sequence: TGCAGTGCTCCCCGGACACTTGCCAATGAGCAGTTCTTC.

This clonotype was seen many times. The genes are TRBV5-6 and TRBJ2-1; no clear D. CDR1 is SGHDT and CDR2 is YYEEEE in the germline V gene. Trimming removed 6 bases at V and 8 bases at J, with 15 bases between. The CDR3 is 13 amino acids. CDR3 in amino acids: CASNSFDRYEQFF. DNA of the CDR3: TGTGCCAGCAATAGCTTTGATCGGTATGAGCAGTTCTTC.